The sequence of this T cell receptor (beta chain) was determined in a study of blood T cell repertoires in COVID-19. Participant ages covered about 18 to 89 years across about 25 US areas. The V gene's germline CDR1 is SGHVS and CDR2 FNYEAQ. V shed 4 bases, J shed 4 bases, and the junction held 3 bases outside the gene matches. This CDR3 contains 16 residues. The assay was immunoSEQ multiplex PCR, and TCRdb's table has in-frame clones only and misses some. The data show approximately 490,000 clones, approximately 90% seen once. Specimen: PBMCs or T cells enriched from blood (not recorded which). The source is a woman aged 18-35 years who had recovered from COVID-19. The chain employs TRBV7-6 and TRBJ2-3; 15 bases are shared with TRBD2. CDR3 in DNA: TGTGCCAGCAGCTCCCGGACTAGCGGGGGGGCAGATACGCAGTATTTT. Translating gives CASSSRTSGGADTQYF.